What follows are 32 T cell receptor beta chains derived from one specimen sequenced in a study of regulatory T cells in long-lasting Graves disease. Arm-PCR of CDR3 regions and iRepertoire HTBI primers were the basis on which TCR beta libraries were built. One entry per CDR3 protein, called by TCRdb with MiXCR from the multiplex PCR reads. The data show 530,000 or so distinct CDR3 sequences, approximately 13% seen once. Time point noted: newly diagnosed GD, antithyroid drugs for less than 3 months. With RNA extracted from PBMCs as input, the TCR library was made. The same data also went into a second study, on T cells in Graves' hyperthyroidism and ophthalmopathy.

Sequencing was performed on peripheral blood mononuclear cells (PBMCs), taken at new diagnosis, from a patient treated with antithyroid drugs. These receptors were taken from a man between 25 and 39 years old with Graves disease.

This chain joins TRBV30 and TRBJ1-2; a weak D match, TRBD1 (6 bases). There are 10 residues in the CDR3. Germline V CDR1 and CDR2: GTSNPN, SVGIG (reference sequence). The ends were cut back, 7 bases at V and 7 bases at J, with 10 bases in the middle. The CDR3 protein is CALRGGGYTF. CDR3 nucleotide sequence: TGTGCCTTGAGGGGGGGTGGCTACACCTTC.

To note about this clonotype: Since a far larger clone is one base different, this is likely a read error. The V call is TRBV7-2, the J call TRBJ2-7; D gene ambiguous. Germline V gene lookup returns CDR1 SGHTA and CDR2 FQGNSA. With 5 bases removed from V and 0 bases from J, the gap between germline ends came to 14 bases. This CDR3 has 15 amino acids. In DNA, the CDR3 is TGTGCCAGCAGCACAACAAGTACGAGCTCCTACGAGCAGTACTTC. Translating gives CASSTTSTSSYEQYF.

This clonotype has ten or more counts. The chain combines TRBV10-3 with TRBJ2-2; 11 nucleotides align to TRBD1. Germline V gives CDR1 ENHRY, CDR2 SYGVKD. Germline trimming cut 6 bases from V and 4 bases from J; bases unmatched to any gene: 1. This CDR3 spans 14 amino acids. For the CDR3, the DNA is TGTGCCATCAGGGACAGGGGGCCCACCGGGGAGCTGTTTTTT. This sequence encodes CAIRDRGPTGELFF.

The chain combines TRBV24-1 with TRBJ2-2; 7 bases align to TRBD1. With 3 bases clipped from V and 5 bases from J, the junction kept 8 bases outside the gene matches. The germline CDR1 and CDR2 sequences are KGHDR and SFDVKD. The CDR3 length is 16 residues. The CDR3 DNA follows: TGTGCCACCAGTGATCTCAGACAGGGAAGGACCGGGGAGCTGTTTTTT. Translating gives CATSDLRQGRTGELFF.

Many counts were recorded for this clonotype. This chain connects TRBV2 to TRBJ2-7; D unclear. CDR1 and CDR2 (germline): SNHLY, FYNNEI. The germline V and J ends were trimmed by 5 bases and 5 bases, with 10 bases remaining between them. The CDR3 extends over 12 amino acids. CDR3 region: CASSYDRDEQYF. DNA of the CDR3: TGTGCCAGCAGTTACGACCGGGACGAGCAGTACTTC.

The rearrangement uses TRBV20-1 and TRBJ2-7; 9 nucleotides agree with TRBD1. This CDR3 contains 18 residues. The V and J ends lost 0 bases and 0 bases, in that order; junction bases with no gene match: 12. CDR1 and CDR2 (germline): DFQATT, SNEGSKA (reference sequence). The CDR3 region has the DNA TGCAGTGCTAGAGAGCTTATGACCGGGACAGGGTCCTCCTACGAGCAGTACTTC. Translated: CSARELMTGTGSSYEQYF.

The genes are TRBV29-1 and TRBJ1-2; D is uncertain. In germline, CDR1 is SQVTM, CDR2 ANQGSEA. The CDR3 totals 12 residues. Trimming pared 5 bases from V and 8 bases from J, leaving 15 bases between. Here the CDR3 DNA reads TGCAGCGTTCAGAGGGCTCGTAGGGGCTACACCTTC. Its protein product is CSVQRARRGYTF.

This clonotype was counted ten times or more. This chain connects TRBV12-3 or TRBV12-4 to TRBJ1-1; a possible D gene is TRBD1 (6 bases). V was pared by 4 bases and J by 5 bases, with 14 bases between. The CDR3 runs 14 residues. For the CDR3, the DNA is TGTGCCAGCAGTTCACAGGGTGGAGGAACTGAAGCTTTCTTT. This codes for CASSSQGGGTEAFF.

Only one count was recorded for this clonotype. This CDR3 reads CASLAFEDTQYF. CDR3 DNA sequence: TGTGCCAGCCTAGCGTTCGAAGATACGCAGTATTTT. V and J are TRBV7-9 and TRBJ2-3; possibly TRBD2 for D (6 bases). Germline CDR1 is SEHNR and CDR2 is FQNEAQ (reference sequence). The length of the CDR3 is 12 residues. Trimming left V 8 bases short and J 5 bases short, with 11 bases between.

At least ten counts were recorded for this clonotype. The J gene is TRBJ1-2, the V gene TRBV2; D call uncertain. Germline CDR1 reads SNHLY; CDR2 reads FYNNEI. V shed 2 bases and J shed 6 bases, with 16 bases lying between them. The CDR3 is 15 amino acids. The CDR3 sequence is CASSESINDHDGYTF. CDR3 sequence (DNA): TGTGCCAGCAGTGAATCCATTAATGACCATGATGGCTACACCTTC.

The CDR3 reads CASSYRDNDSNQPQHF. The CDR3 DNA is TGTGCCAGCAGTTACAGGGACAACGATAGCAATCAGCCCCAGCATTTT. The chain combines TRBV6-5 with TRBJ1-5, with a tentative D call TRBD1 (6 bases). CDR1 is MNHEY and CDR2 is SVGAGI in the germline V gene. The CDR3 sequence is 16 residues long. Trimming removed 2 bases at V and 0 bases at J, with 11 bases between.

This clonotype was observed a handful of times. The CDR3 DNA reads as TGTGCCAGCAGCTGGGAGACTGGGGCTGAGACTGAAGCTTTCTTT. This translates into CASSWETGAETEAFF. V gene TRBV5-5 combines with J gene TRBJ1-1; weak D call: TRBD1 (5 bases). The V gene lost 3 bases and the J gene lost 5 bases, with 17 bases spanning the gap. Per germline, CDR1 SGHKS and CDR2 YYEKEE (reference sequence). This CDR3 is built from 15 residues.

The chain couples TRBV3-1 to TRBJ2-6; D ambiguous. Germline-derived CDR1 and CDR2 are LGHDT and YNNKEL (reference sequence). Trimming took off 0 bases at V and 1 base at J, with 4 bases between the two ends. This CDR3 has 15 amino acids. DNA of the CDR3: TGTGCCAGCAGCCAAGATCCTTCTGGGGCCAACGTCCTGACTTTC. It codes for CASSQDPSGANVLTF.

This clonotype was seen at least ten times. V and J are TRBV20-1 and TRBJ2-3, with unresolved D. Germline loops: CDR1 DFQATT, CDR2 SNEGSKA (reference sequence). The CDR3 extends over 14 amino acids. Trimming took off 0 bases at V and 10 bases at J, with 17 bases between the two ends. The CDR3 DNA is TGCAGTGCTAGAGATGCCCGAGCCCATAATCCGCAGTATTTT. Its translation is CSARDARAHNPQYF.

The V call is TRBV7-8, the J call TRBJ1-3, with D uncertain. This CDR3 region has 17 residues. CDR1 and CDR2 (germline): SGHVS, FQNEAQ. V lost 5 bases to trimming and J lost 2 bases, with 19 bases between them. In nucleotides, the CDR3 is TGTGCCAGCAGCCTTCAGTGGGGAACTTTTGCTGGAAACACCATATATTTT. Protein product: CASSLQWGTFAGNTIYF. The whole variable domain, filled in from reference TRBV7-8 and TRBJ1-3, reads GAGVSQSPRYKVAKRGQDVALRCDPISGHVSLFWYQQALGQGPEFLTYFQNEAQLDKSGLPSDRFFAERPEGSVSTLKIQRTQQEDSAVYLCASSLQWGTFAGNTIYFGEGSWLTVV.

This clonotype was counted many times. The V and J genes are TRBV24-1 and TRBJ1-2; D unresolved. V was shortened by 3 bases and J by 0 bases, with 10 bases between the two germline ends. The CDR3 sequence is 15 residues long. From germline, CDR1 is KGHDR and CDR2 SFDVKD. Here the CDR3 DNA reads TGTGCCACCAGTGATGGACGGCGAGCTAACTATGGCTACACCTTC. Translating gives CATSDGRRANYGYTF.

This clonotype was observed many times. The rearrangement links TRBV6-5 to TRBJ1-6, with D perhaps matching TRBD1 (5 bases). Germline CDR1 MNHEY, CDR2 SVGAGI. V shed 2 bases and J shed 2 bases, with 16 bases lying between them. The CDR3 is 18 residues long. In nucleotides, the CDR3 is TGTGCCAGCAGTTACGGTCTCAGGGAAGGGACCTATAATTCACCCCTCCACTTT. Its translation is CASSYGLREGTYNSPLHF.

This clonotype was counted ten times or more. The rearrangement uses TRBV5-1 and TRBJ2-7, with D possibly TRBD2 on 5 matching bases. Germline assignment: CDR1 SGHRS and CDR2 YFSETQ. Trimming shortened V by 4 bases and J by 5 bases, and 13 bases separated the two germline ends. The CDR3 consists of 13 residues. CDR3 sequence reads: CASSRGSPNEQYF. Here the CDR3 DNA reads TGCGCCAGCAGCCGGGGTAGTCCCAACGAGCAGTACTTC.

In this sample, this clonotype turned up many times. V and J are TRBV5-1 and TRBJ1-5, with D maybe TRBD1 (5 bases). Trimming took off 0 bases at V and 3 bases at J, with 10 bases between the two ends. Germline loops: CDR1 SGHRS, CDR2 YFSETQ. The CDR3 runs to 15 residues. The CDR3 is CASSLGGGNNQPQHF. The CDR3 region has the DNA TGCGCCAGCAGCTTGGGGGGGGGGAACAATCAGCCCCAGCATTTT.

This chain connects TRBV20-1 to TRBJ2-7; TRBD2 agrees at 9 bases. Looked up from germline, CDR1 is DFQATT and CDR2 is SNEGSKA (reference sequence). The CDR3 loop spans 19 amino acids. V was pared by 2 bases and J by 4 bases, with 21 bases of the junction left unmatched. The CDR3 DNA is TGCAGTGCTAGAAGCCGGGAAGTGCTAGCGGGACCTCTTTCATACGAGCAGTACTTC. This encodes CSARSREVLAGPLSYEQYF.

Concerning this clonotype itself: Just one base apart from a much larger clone, this may be a read error. Because the CDR3 is missing its conserved closing phenylalanine or tryptophan, this is likely a read error. This chain joins TRBV28 and TRBJ2-3; a weak D match, TRBD2 (5 bases). Germline CDR1 and CDR2: MDHEN and SYDVKM. V lost 7 bases, J lost 4 bases, and 18 bases lay in between. CDR3 size: 15 residues. Here the CDR3 reads CASTPRVSKADTQYS. The DNA of the CDR3 is TGTGCCAGCACACCGAGGGTCTCTAAGGCAGATACGCAGTATTCT.

This clonotype was seen at least ten times. V is TRBV5-5 and J is TRBJ2-7, with D hard to call. The CDR3 sequence is 14 residues long. The V and J ends lost 4 bases and 3 bases respectively, with 14 bases between them. Germline CDR1 SGHKS, CDR2 YYEKEE (reference sequence). Here the CDR3 reads CASSNYLSNYEQYF. The CDR3 DNA sequence: TGTGCCAGCAGCAACTACCTCTCCAACTACGAGCAGTACTTC. Based on the CDR3 plus reference TRBV5-5 and TRBJ2-7, the full variable domain is DAGVTQSPTHLIKTRGQQVTLRCSPISGHKSVSWYQQVLGQGPQFIFQYYEKEERGRGNFPDRFSARQFPNYSSELNVNALLLGDSALYLCASSNYLSNYEQYFGPGTRLTVT.

This clonotype showed up just a few times. The V and J genes are TRBV15 and TRBJ1-1; 7 nucleotides align to TRBD1. V gave up 2 bases and J gave up 1 base; unmatched junction bases: 7. CDR3 size: 16 residues. Per the germline V gene, CDR1 is LNHNV and CDR2 is YYDKDF (reference sequence). CDR3 protein: CATSRIRQGTNTEAFF. CDR3 DNA sequence: TGTGCCACCAGCAGAATTAGACAGGGTACGAACACTGAAGCTTTCTTT.

This clonotype was recorded a few times. The chain employs TRBV20-1 and TRBJ2-3; D is possibly TRBD1 or TRBD2 (5 bases each). V lost 3 bases to trimming and J lost 10 bases, with 11 bases between them. Germline V gene data show CDR1 as DFQATT and CDR2 as SNEGSKA (reference sequence). There are 11 residues in the CDR3. This CDR3 reads CSASPRGAQYF. In nucleotides, the CDR3 is TGCAGTGCTAGCCCGAGGGGTGCGCAGTATTTT.

This clonotype was recorded at least ten times. The CDR3 DNA reads as TGTGCCAGCAGACCCGGACTAGGAGCCTCAGATACGCAGTATTTT. It translates to CASRPGLGASDTQYF. The chain couples TRBV2 to TRBJ2-3, with 7 bases aligning to TRBD2. The V gene's germline CDR1 is SNHLY and CDR2 FYNNEI. V shed 6 bases and J 4 bases; nucleotides not matched to a gene: 10. This CDR3 is 15 amino acids long.

This clonotype has a count of ten or more. The V call is TRBV19, the J call TRBJ1-1; 8 bases line up with TRBD1. The junction had 9 bases not matched to a gene; V was cut back by 6 bases and J by 6 bases. Germline values: CDR1 LNHDA, CDR2 SQIVND (reference sequence). This CDR3 has 14 residues. The CDR3 nucleotides are TGTGCCAGTAGAGATCTCAGGGGGCATGCTGAAGCTTTCTTT. The encoded protein is CASRDLRGHAEAFF.

This clonotype has at least ten counts. The rearrangement links TRBV28 to TRBJ2-3; 10 bases match TRBD2. Trimming at V came to 6 bases and at J to 2 bases, leaving 8 bases not matched to a gene. Germline CDR1 reads MDHEN; CDR2 reads SYDVKM. The CDR3 has 16 amino acids. CDR3 sequence reads: CASSLYGLADTDTQYF. The DNA for the CDR3 is TGTGCCAGCAGCCTCTACGGACTAGCGGACACAGATACGCAGTATTTT.

The chain joins TRBV7-2 to TRBJ2-1, with unresolved D. V was pared by 5 bases and J by 4 bases, with 15 bases between. Germline V gene data show CDR1 as SGHTA and CDR2 as FQGNSA. There are 15 residues in the CDR3. The CDR3 DNA sequence: TGTGCCAGCAGCCGTCCATCGCTACTTTACAATGAGCAGTTCTTC. This translates into CASSRPSLLYNEQFF.

This clonotype has a single count. The chain links TRBV10-1 to TRBJ2-7, with D perhaps TRBD1 (5 bases). V dropped 4 bases and J dropped 2 bases, with 12 bases sitting between them. The V gene's germline CDR1 is WNHNN and CDR2 SYGVQD (reference sequence). The CDR3 sequence is 14 residues long. This CDR3 reads CASSAQTDAYEQYF. The CDR3 nucleotides read TGCGCCAGCAGTGCCCAGACAGACGCCTACGAGCAGTACTTC.

In its sample, this clonotype was seen many times. The chain has TRBV29-1 and TRBJ2-3; 12 positions agree with TRBD2. This CDR3 contains 15 residues. The J segment lost 3 bases and the V segment lost 6 bases, leaving 7 bases of the junction unmatched. Germline V gives CDR1 SQVTM, CDR2 ANQGSEA. This chain's CDR3 is CSVDGLAGRTDTQYF. The CDR3 region has the DNA TGCAGCGTGGACGGACTAGCGGGAAGGACAGATACGCAGTATTTT.

The chain is built from TRBV20-1 and TRBJ2-7; either TRBD1 or TRBD2 may fit D (5 bases each). Trimming stripped 3 bases from V and 4 bases from J, with 13 bases between. Per germline, CDR1 DFQATT and CDR2 SNEGSKA (reference sequence). The CDR3 length is 13 residues. CDR3 DNA sequence: TGCAGTGCTAGGGGGGTTGTTGGGTACGAGCAGTACTTC. It encodes CSARGVVGYEQYF.

In its sample, this clonotype was seen many times. The chain employs TRBV27 and TRBJ2-5; 9 bases agree with TRBD2. The V segment lost 5 bases and the J segment 3 bases; nucleotides outside the gene matches: 10. The V gene's germline CDR1 is MNHEY and CDR2 SMNVEV (reference sequence). CDR3 length: 16 amino acids. CDR3 loop: CASSPISGSEKETQYF. CDR3 nucleotides: TGTGCCAGCAGTCCGATTAGCGGGAGCGAGAAAGAGACCCAGTACTTC.